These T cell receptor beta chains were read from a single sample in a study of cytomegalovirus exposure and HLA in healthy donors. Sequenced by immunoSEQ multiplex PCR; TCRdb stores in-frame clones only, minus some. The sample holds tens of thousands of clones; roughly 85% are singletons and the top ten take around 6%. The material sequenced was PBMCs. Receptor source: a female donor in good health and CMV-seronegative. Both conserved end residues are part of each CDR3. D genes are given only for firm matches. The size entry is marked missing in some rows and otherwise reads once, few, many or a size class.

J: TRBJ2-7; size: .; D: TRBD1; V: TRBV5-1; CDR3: CASSSGTGGYEQYF; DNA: TGCGCCAGCAGTTCGGGGACAGGGGGCTACGAGCAGTACTTC
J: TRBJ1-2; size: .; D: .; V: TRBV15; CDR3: CATSRTRNYGYTF; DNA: TGTGCCACCAGCCGAACCAGGAACTATGGCTACACCTTC
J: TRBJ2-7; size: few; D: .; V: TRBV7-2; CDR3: CASTWGGNEQYF; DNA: TGTGCCAGCACCTGGGGCGGAAACGAGCAGTACTTC
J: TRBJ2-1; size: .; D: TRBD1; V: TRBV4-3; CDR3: CASSPTGGPLNEQFF; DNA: TGCGCCAGCAGCCCTACAGGGGGGCCCCTCAATGAGCAGTTCTTC
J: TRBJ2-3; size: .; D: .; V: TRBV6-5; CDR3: CASSLFSGDQDTQYF; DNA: TGTGCCAGCAGTTTATTTTCGGGGGATCAAGATACGCAGTATTTT
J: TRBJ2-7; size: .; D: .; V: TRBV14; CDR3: CASSQDDDWGRYEQYF; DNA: TGTGCCAGCAGCCAAGATGACGATTGGGGGCGATACGAGCAGTACTTC
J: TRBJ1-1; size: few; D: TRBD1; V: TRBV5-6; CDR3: CASSPGTGEAFF; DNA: TGTGCCAGCAGCCCCGGGACAGGTGAAGCTTTCTTT
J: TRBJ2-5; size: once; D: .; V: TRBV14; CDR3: CASSQDNPQLRQETQYF; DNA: TGTGCCAGCAGCCAAGATAACCCCCAACTCCGCCAAGAGACCCAGTACTTC
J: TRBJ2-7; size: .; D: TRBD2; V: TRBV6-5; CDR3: CASSYSITSGTYEQYF; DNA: TGTGCCAGCAGTTACTCGATTACTAGCGGAACCTACGAGCAGTACTTC
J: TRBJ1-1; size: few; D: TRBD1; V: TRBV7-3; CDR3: CASRETGPNTEAFF; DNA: TGTGCCAGCAGGGAGACAGGGCCGAACACTGAAGCTTTCTTT
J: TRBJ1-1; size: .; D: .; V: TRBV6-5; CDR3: CASRRQVNTEAFF; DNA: TGTGCCAGCAGGAGACAGGTGAACACTGAAGCTTTCTTT
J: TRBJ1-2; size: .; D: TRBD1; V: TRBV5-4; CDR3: CASSSEDRGDLYGYTF; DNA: TGTGCCAGCAGCTCAGAGGACAGGGGGGATTTATATGGCTACACCTTC
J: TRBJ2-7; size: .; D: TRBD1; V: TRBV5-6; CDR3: CASETRGAGGHEQYF; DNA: TGTGCCAGCGAAACAAGAGGGGCAGGGGGCCACGAGCAGTACTTC
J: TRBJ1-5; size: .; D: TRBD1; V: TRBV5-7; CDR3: CASSLVGQEYSNQPQHF; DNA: TGTGCCAGCAGCTTGGTGGGACAGGAATATAGCAATCAGCCCCAGCATTTT
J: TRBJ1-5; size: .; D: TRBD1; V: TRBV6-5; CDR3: CASSTGTGDNQPQHF; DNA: TGTGCCAGCAGTACCGGGACAGGGGACAATCAGCCCCAGCATTTT
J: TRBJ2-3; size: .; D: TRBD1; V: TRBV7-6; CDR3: CASSAGQGTDTQYF; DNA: TGTGCCAGCAGCGCCGGACAGGGCACAGATACGCAGTATTTT